Below are 30 T cell receptor beta chains sequenced from a single sample in a study of cytomegalovirus exposure and HLA in healthy donors. The PCR made use of 60 Vbeta and 13 Jbeta primers. The assay was immunoSEQ multiplex PCR, and TCRdb's table has in-frame clones only and misses some. The sample shows 160,000 or so clones, over 70% of them seen only once. Sequencing was performed on PBMCs. Receptors originate from a man aged 50-59 years in good health and CMV-seropositive.

V usage is TRBV4-1 and J usage is TRBJ2-7; 9 bases match TRBD2. With V trimmed by 2 bases and J by 2 bases, 7 bases remained unmatched. Germline CDR1 is MGHRA and CDR2 is YSYEKL. This CDR3 spans 16 amino acids. CDR3 sequence reads: CASSQTVAGATYEQYF. The CDR3 DNA is TGCGCCAGCAGCCAAACGGTAGCGGGAGCCACCTACGAGCAGTACTTC.

This clone was found a few times. The V gene is TRBV7-9, the J gene TRBJ2-3; D is unclear. The CDR3 length is 15 residues. V was trimmed by 5 bases and J by 2 bases, leaving 14 bases between them. The germline gives CDR1 SEHNR, CDR2 FQNEAQ (reference sequence). The CDR3, as DNA: TGTGCCAGCAGCCTCGGTTTTTTAGACACAGATACGCAGTATTTT. Protein product: CASSLGFLDTDTQYF.

This sequence joins TRBV9 and TRBJ1-1; 9 nucleotides align to TRBD1. With V trimmed by 5 bases and J by 7 bases, 9 bases remained unmatched. CDR3 size: 14 residues. Per the germline V gene, CDR1 is SGDLS and CDR2 is YYNGEE. The CDR3 DNA reads as TGTGCCAGCAGGCCGGGACAGGGCGAAGGTGAAGCTTTCTTT. Its translation: CASRPGQGEGEAFF.

This clone has a handful of counts. The chain recombines TRBV6-5 with TRBJ2-1; 9 bases are a match to TRBD2. Per germline, CDR1 MNHEY and CDR2 SVGAGI. The CDR3 contains 15 residues. V lost 6 bases, J lost 4 bases, and 7 bases stayed unmatched. CDR3 coding DNA: TGTGCCAGCAGGAAAAGCGGGGGGACTTACAATGAGCAGTTCTTC. Translation gives CASRKSGGTYNEQFF.

This rearrangement joins TRBV9 to TRBJ2-5, with 10 bases matching TRBD2. The CDR3 has 17 residues. V was pared by 0 bases and J by 5 bases, with 10 bases of the junction left unmatched. From germline, CDR1 is SGDLS and CDR2 YYNGEE. DNA for the CDR3: TGTGCCAGCAGCGTAGGGTCTAGCGGGAGTGAGGTCGAGACCCAGTACTTC. Its protein product is CASSVGSSGSEVETQYF.

This clone was seen only a few times. The chain recombines TRBV9 with TRBJ2-3, with TRBD2 identical over 7 bases. V lost 3 bases, J lost 2 bases, and 6 bases stayed unmatched. Germline loops: CDR1 SGDLS, CDR2 YYNGEE. The CDR3 length is 15 residues. This chain's CDR3 is CASSAGTKTTDTQYF. CDR3 DNA: TGTGCCAGCAGCGCCGGGACTAAGACCACAGATACGCAGTATTTT.

The chain combines TRBV6-5 with TRBJ2-6, with TRBD1 matching 7 bases. CDR3 length equals 16 residues. V shed 2 bases, J shed 3 bases, and the junction held 4 bases outside the gene matches. Germline CDR1 reads MNHEY; CDR2 reads SVGAGI. The CDR3 reads CASSYRGQFGANVLTF. The CDR3 DNA is TGTGCCAGCAGTTACAGGGGGCAGTTTGGGGCCAACGTCCTGACTTTC.

CDR3 nucleotides: TGCGCCAGCAGCGTGACGACAGGGAGCACTGAAGCTTTCTTT. Encoded protein: CASSVTTGSTEAFF. The genes are TRBV5-1 and TRBJ1-1; 7 positions agree with TRBD1. With 4 bases clipped from V and 4 bases from J, the junction kept 7 bases outside the gene matches. The germline V gene has CDR1 SGHRS and CDR2 YFSETQ. The CDR3 extends over 14 amino acids.

Comment on this clone: The sample contains more than one DNA sequence encoding this CDR3. V is TRBV9 and J is TRBJ2-7, with TRBD1 identical over 11 bases. The trim removed 2 bases at V and 0 bases at J, leaving 1 base unmatched. This CDR3 has 15 residues. The germline V gene encodes CDR1 SGDLS and CDR2 YYNGEE. The CDR3 DNA follows: TGTGCCAGCAGCGTCGGACAGGGGGCCTCCTACGAGCAGTACTTC. This sequence encodes CASSVGQGASYEQYF.

As regards this clone: Other nucleotide sequences from this sample produce the same CDR3. The chain uses TRBV5-1 and TRBJ2-3; possibly TRBD1 for D (6 bases). Trimming removed 0 bases from V and 4 bases from J, with 6 bases in between. This CDR3 has 13 amino acids. CDR1 SGHRS and CDR2 YFSETQ come from the germline V gene. The CDR3 nucleotides are TGCGCCAGCAGCTTGGGGGGGCCAGATACGCAGTATTTT. Its protein product is CASSLGGPDTQYF.

This clone has only one observation. The CDR3 is CASRAPGGEQYF. The CDR3 DNA reads TGTGCCAGCAGAGCCCCAGGGGGCGAGCAGTACTTC. The chain combines TRBV28 with TRBJ2-7, with 7 bases aligning to TRBD1. Germline loops: CDR1 MDHEN, CDR2 SYDVKM. Trimming cost V 6 bases and J 6 bases; bases outside gene matches: 5. CDR3 length: 12 amino acids.

This chain links TRBV7-2 with TRBJ1-5; D is unclear. This CDR3 spans 12 amino acids. V was clipped by 3 bases and J by 6 bases, with 6 bases between them. Germline V gene lookup returns CDR1 SGHTA and CDR2 FQGNSA. The CDR3 sequence: CASSFPGQPQHF. The CDR3 DNA follows: TGTGCCAGCAGCTTTCCCGGTCAGCCCCAGCATTTT.

The rearrangement uses TRBV6-5 and TRBJ1-2; 12 bases line up with TRBD1. The ends lost 6 bases at V and 8 bases at J; junction bases unmatched: 7. CDR1 is MNHEY, CDR2 SVGAGI, per germline. CDR3 size: 14 residues. This CDR3 is CASSSAGTGGGYTF. CDR3 in DNA: TGTGCCAGCAGCTCCGCCGGGACAGGGGGCGGCTACACCTTC.

The chain links TRBV19 to TRBJ1-5; the match to TRBD1 covers 9 bases. The CDR3 covers 15 residues. V shed 2 bases and J 5 bases; nucleotides not matched to a gene: 4. CDR1 LNHDA and CDR2 SQIVND come from the germline V gene (reference sequence). CDR3: CASSIRDRAYQPQHF. CDR3 DNA: TGTGCCAGTAGTATAAGGGACAGGGCCTATCAGCCCCAGCATTTT.

As to this clone: Other DNA sequences in the same sample also yield this CDR3. V and J are TRBV6-5 and TRBJ1-2, with TRBD1 identical over 11 bases. Germline loops: CDR1 MNHEY, CDR2 SVGAGI. Trimming removed 0 bases from V and 4 bases from J; junction bases left unmatched: 4. This CDR3 contains 16 residues. The CDR3: CASSYSRTGGGYGYTF. The CDR3 bases are TGTGCCAGCAGTTACTCAAGGACAGGGGGCGGCTATGGCTACACCTTC.

The chain carries TRBV18 and TRBJ2-5, with D possibly TRBD2 on 5 matching bases. V dropped 4 bases and J dropped 4 bases, with 16 bases sitting between them. This CDR3 has 15 amino acids. CDR1 is KGHSH, CDR2 LQKENI, per germline. The CDR3, as DNA: TGTGCCAGCTCACGCAATAGACGTGCGGGAGAGACCCAGTACTTC. This gives the protein CASSRNRRAGETQYF. Looking up the rest from reference TRBV18 and TRBJ2-5 gives the full variable domain: NAGVMQNPRHLVRRRGQEARLRCSPMKGHSHVYWYRQLPEEGLKFMVYLQKENIIDESGMPKERFSAEFPKEGPSILRIQQVVRGDSAAYFCASSRNRRAGETQYFGPGTRLLVL.

The CDR3 nucleotides are TGTGCCAGCAAGGGGCAGGATAAGGGCCAAGAGACCCAGTACTTC. Protein: CASKGQDKGQETQYF. This chain connects TRBV6-6 to TRBJ2-5; tentative D call: TRBD1 (5 bases). The CDR3 spans 15 residues. Germline CDR1 reads MNHNY; CDR2 reads SVGAGI (reference sequence). The germline V and J ends were trimmed by 7 bases and 1 base, with 16 bases remaining between them.

In the case of this clone: Other DNA sequences in this sample translate to the same CDR3. The genes are TRBV28 and TRBJ1-5, with a tentative D call TRBD1 (6 bases). This CDR3 region has 15 residues. V shed 2 bases and J shed 2 bases, with 10 bases lying between them. The germline CDR1 and CDR2 sequences are MDHEN and SYDVKM. This CDR3 is CASSLPPGGNQPQHF. Here the CDR3 DNA reads TGTGCCAGCAGTTTACCCCCAGGGGGCAATCAGCCCCAGCATTTT.

Notes on this clone: Other DNA sequences in the sample encode the same CDR3. CDR3: CASSGDSYEQYF. CDR3 nucleotide sequence: TGTGCCAGCAGTGGAGACAGTTACGAGCAGTACTTC. The chain combines TRBV28 with TRBJ2-7; weak D call: TRBD1 (5 bases). Between the trimmed V and J ends, which lost 5 bases and 4 bases, there was a span of 9 bases. The CDR3 is 12 residues long. The germline V gene has CDR1 MDHEN and CDR2 SYDVKM. Using reference TRBV28 and TRBJ2-7 for the parts outside the CDR3, the full variable domain is DVKVTQSSRYLVKRTGEKVFLECVQDMDHENMFWYRQDPGLGLRLIYFSYDVKMKEKGDIPEGYSVSREKKERFSLILESASTNQTSMYLCASSGDSYEQYFGPGTRLTVT.

This clone was seen more than once but under ten times. The genes are TRBV4-3 and TRBJ2-3; 9 bases align to TRBD2. The V gene end was trimmed by 3 bases and the J gene end by 5 bases; junction bases not matched to a gene: 3. The germline V gene encodes CDR1 LGHNA and CDR2 YSLEER. This CDR3 is built from 14 residues. CDR3 bases: TGCGCCAGCAGCCAGGTAGCGGGAGAAGATACGCAGTATTTT. Its translation: CASSQVAGEDTQYF.

The J gene is TRBJ1-2, the V gene TRBV7-8; 8 bases are a match to TRBD1. Germline V lookup: CDR1 SGHVS, CDR2 FQNEAQ. This CDR3 comprises 16 residues. The J segment lost 1 base and the V segment lost 4 bases, leaving 8 bases of the junction unmatched. CDR3 DNA sequence: TGTGCCAGCAGCTCAACAGACAGGGGCGTTAACTATGGCTACACCTTC. Its protein is CASSSTDRGVNYGYTF. The complete variable domain, with remaining parts taken from reference TRBV7-8 and TRBJ1-2, reads GAGVSQSPRYKVAKRGQDVALRCDPISGHVSLFWYQQALGQGPEFLTYFQNEAQLDKSGLPSDRFFAERPEGSVSTLKIQRTQQEDSAVYLCASSSTDRGVNYGYTFGSGTRLTVV.

The table lists this clone with a few counts. The chain combines TRBV5-1 with TRBJ2-3; 9 bases align to TRBD2. This CDR3 spans 15 amino acids. Germline lookup yields CDR1 SGHRS and CDR2 YFSETQ. With V trimmed by 2 bases and J by 0 bases, 1 base remained unmatched. The CDR3 DNA follows: TGCGCCAGCAGCTTCCTAGCGGGAAGCACAGATACGCAGTATTTT. As protein: CASSFLAGSTDTQYF.

This chain links TRBV19 with TRBJ1-2; D is undetermined. The CDR3 is 13 residues long. Trimming removed 10 bases at V and 4 bases at J, with 16 bases between. CDR1 and CDR2 (germline): LNHDA, SQIVND (reference sequence). The CDR3 here is CATRTRETYGYTF. CDR3 nucleotide sequence: TGTGCCACCCGGACCCGGGAGACCTATGGCTACACCTTC.

This chain joins TRBV9 and TRBJ2-3; perhaps TRBD2 as D (5 bases). Germline CDR1 is SGDLS and CDR2 is YYNGEE. This CDR3 region has 14 residues. V dropped 2 bases and J dropped 3 bases, with 10 bases sitting between them. CDR3 nucleotides: TGTGCCAGCAGCGTCGGGGATGAGACAGATACGCAGTATTTT. This encodes CASSVGDETDTQYF.

The chain is built from TRBV11-2 and TRBJ2-3, with D possibly being TRBD1 (6 bases). The germline CDR1 and CDR2 sequences are SGHAT and FQNNGV. The V gene lost 2 bases and the J gene lost 3 bases, with 9 bases spanning the gap. This CDR3 is built from 14 residues. CDR3 residues: CASSLQGLTDTQYF. Written as DNA, the CDR3 is TGTGCCAGCAGCTTACAGGGGCTAACAGATACGCAGTATTTT. Complete variable domain (other parts from reference TRBV11-2 and TRBJ2-3): EAGVAQSPRYKIIEKRQSVAFWCNPISGHATLYWYQQILGQGPKLLIQFQNNGVVDDSQLPKDRFSAERLKGVDSTLKIQPAKLEDSAVYLCASSLQGLTDTQYFGPGTRLTVL.

The rearrangement uses TRBV6-5 and TRBJ1-1, with D maybe TRBD1 (5 bases). CDR1 and CDR2 from the germline V gene are MNHEY and SVGAGI. The germline V and J ends were trimmed by 1 base and 10 bases, with 7 bases remaining between them. The CDR3 covers 11 residues. CDR3 in amino acids: CASSYWGGAFF. In DNA form, the CDR3 reads TGTGCCAGCAGTTACTGGGGGGGAGCTTTCTTT.

The chain recombines TRBV11-2 with TRBJ2-5; the match to TRBD1 covers 7 bases. Germline loops: CDR1 SGHAT, CDR2 FQNNGV. V was pared by 5 bases and J by 2 bases, with 2 bases of the junction left unmatched. The CDR3 has 13 residues. CDR3 nucleotides: TGTGCCAGCAGCCCGGGACAGCAAGAGACCCAGTACTTC. It yields the protein CASSPGQQETQYF.

This chain connects TRBV6-6 to TRBJ1-2, with D perhaps TRBD1 (6 bases). From germline, CDR1 is MNHNY and CDR2 SVGAGI (reference sequence). This CDR3 is built from 13 residues. The V end lost 6 bases, the J end lost 8 bases, and 16 bases lay between the germline ends. The CDR3: CASSPGQLWGYTF. In DNA form, the CDR3 reads TGTGCCAGCAGCCCAGGACAGCTATGGGGCTACACCTTC.

The V and J genes are TRBV27 and TRBJ2-5; D perhaps matches TRBD1 (5 bases). The V gene lost 1 base and the J gene lost 5 bases, with 14 bases spanning the gap. Germline CDR1 MNHEY, CDR2 SMNVEV (reference sequence). The CDR3 is 15 amino acids. The CDR3 DNA reads TGTGCCAGCAGTTTATGGGGCGAGGTCGGGGAGACCCAGTACTTC. It codes for CASSLWGEVGETQYF.

The chain is built from TRBV30 and TRBJ2-3; the D gene is possibly TRBD2 (6 bases). This CDR3 comprises 15 residues. Germline CDR1 reads GTSNPN; CDR2 reads SVGIG (reference sequence). The V end was cut by 0 bases, the J end by 2 bases, with 12 bases between. The CDR3, as DNA: TGTGCCTGGAGTGTACGAGGGAGGTTCACAGATACGCAGTATTTT. The encoded protein is CAWSVRGRFTDTQYF.